This T cell receptor (beta chain) was sequenced for a study of beta chain features in type 1 diabetes. After removal of 0 bases from V and 6 bases from J, the junction contained 7 bases not matched to a gene. This CDR3 is built from 15 residues. Germline lookup yields CDR1 SGHTA and CDR2 FQGNSA. Sequencing targeted expressed TCRB transcripts, as all isolated RNA had been reverse transcribed. Data came from immunoSEQ multiplex PCR; TCRdb stores just in-frame clones and leaves some out. The sample shows a few hundred thousand clones, about 15% of them seen only once. Overall study results and limits: In the patient group, naive, central memory and Treg TCRB repertoires seemed more alike than in the healthy donor group. In all four CD4+ subsets, TCRB CDR3 length was significantly, moderately reduced in type 1 diabetes.

Each sorted population was over 95% pure. A few counts support this clone. Its antigen is unknown. The receptor was isolated from a man younger than 35 with type 1 diabetes. Sequencing was carried out using naive CD4+ T cells from blood. The chain links TRBV7-2 to TRBJ2-7, with TRBD2 identical over 8 bases. As DNA, the CDR3 is TGTGCCAGCAGCTTAGCAGTCACTAGCGGCAGCGAGCAGTACTTC. This codes for CASSLAVTSGSEQYF.